A selection of T cell receptor beta chains follows, all from one sample in a study of cytomegalovirus exposure and HLA in healthy donors. Profiled with immunoSEQ multiplex PCR; TCRdb holds only in-frame clones, not every one. The data show 150,000 to 250,000 clones, 60% to 85% seen once. Sample: PBMCs. Receptors were obtained from a girl between 5 and 17 years old in good health and CMV-seropositive. Both conserved end residues are part of each CDR3. A D gene is named only where the DNA matches it firmly. A clone size is listed for some rows: how often the clone was seen (once, few, many), or a class if it is expanded.

d_gene,j_gene,v_gene,abundance,CDR3nt,CDR3aa
-,TRBJ1-2,TRBV7-8,-,TGTGCCAGCAGCTTCGGGGAGACCTATGGCTACACCTTC,CASSFGETYGYTF
-,TRBJ1-2,TRBV11-2,-,TGTGCCAGCAGCTTAGACGGGAGGGTCAGTGGCTACACCTTC,CASSLDGRVSGYTF
-,TRBJ2-7,TRBV4-3,-,TGCGCCAGCAGCCAAGGGAGTGGAATTAGCTCCTACGAGCAGTACTTC,CASSQGSGISSYEQYF
-,TRBJ2-1,TRBV4-1,few,TGCGCCAGCAGCCAGGGCCTCTTAGGCAATGAGCAGTTCTTC,CASSQGLLGNEQFF
-,TRBJ1-1,TRBV29-1,-,TGCAGCGTTGAAAACCACGGGATGAACACTGAAGCTTTCTTT,CSVENHGMNTEAFF
TRBD2,TRBJ2-2,TRBV27,-,TGTGCCAGCAGACCCGTAGCGGGGGCGGGGACCGGGGAGCTGTTTTTT,CASRPVAGAGTGELFF
-,TRBJ1-5,TRBV5-1,-,TGCGCCAGCAGCCCGGGAAGTAGCAATCAGCCCCAGCATTTT,CASSPGSSNQPQHF
TRBD1,TRBJ1-6,TRBV6-4,-,TGTGCCAGCAGCGACACGGGACAGGGGTATTCACCCCTCCACTTT,CASSDTGQGYSPLHF
-,TRBJ2-7,TRBV7-8,once,TGTGCCAGCAGCGCGTTCGGGGAGCAGTACTTC,CASSAFGEQYF
TRBD1,TRBJ1-5,TRBV6-5,-,TGTGCCAGCAGTTACGGGACAGGCGAAGGGGAGCCCCAGCATTTT,CASSYGTGEGEPQHF
-,TRBJ2-7,TRBV5-1,few,TGCGCCAGCAGCTTGGGACTGGAGGTCCAGGGGAACGAGCAGTACTTC,CASSLGLEVQGNEQYF
-,TRBJ1-4,TRBV5-5,-,TGTGCCAGCAGCTTCTCGACACCTCTTGAACCCAATGAAAAACTGTTTTTT,CASSFSTPLEPNEKLFF
-,TRBJ1-1,TRBV5-4,-,TGTGCCAGCAGCTTGTTCCCCCAAAGGGAGGCCACTGAAGCTTTCTTT,CASSLFPQREATEAFF
-,TRBJ2-7,TRBV7-2,-,TGTGCCAGCAGCCCAGGGTCGGCCTACGAGCAGTACTTC,CASSPGSAYEQYF
-,TRBJ2-7,TRBV7-8,-,TGTGCCAGCAGCTTAGCGAGGGATTCCTACGAGCAGTACTTC,CASSLARDSYEQYF
-,TRBJ2-7,TRBV10-3,-,TGTGCCATCAAAAGAGGACAGTTGGGATCCTACGAGCAGTACTTC,CAIKRGQLGSYEQYF
-,TRBJ1-5,TRBV7-9,few,TGTGCCAGCAGCTTAGGAGCCGACAGCTATAGCAATCAGCCCCAGCATTTT,CASSLGADSYSNQPQHF
-,TRBJ1-1,TRBV12-5,-,TGTGCTAGTGGTTTGGGACAGGCCGATCTGTATATGAACACTGAAGCTTTCTTT,CASGLGQADLYMNTEAFF
-,TRBJ1-2,TRBV5-8,-,TGTGCCAGCAGCTTGAACCACAGGGTTAACTATGGCTACACCTTC,CASSLNHRVNYGYTF
-,TRBJ2-1,TRBV6-4,-,TGTGCCAGCAGTGACCCCACAGTGCCAGCTGAGCAGTTCTTC,CASSDPTVPAEQFF
-,TRBJ2-1,TRBV6-1,-,TGTGCCCTCCGCTCCTACAATGAGCAGTTCTTC,CALRSYNEQFF
-,TRBJ2-1,TRBV9,-,TGTGCCAGCAGCGTAGATACTGATACCAACAATGAGCAGTTCTTC,CASSVDTDTNNEQFF
TRBD1,TRBJ1-2,TRBV2,-,TGTGCCAGCATTCCCGGAGTGACAGGGGAGGGCTACACCTTC,CASIPGVTGEGYTF
-,TRBJ1-6,TRBV6-6,few,TGTGCCAGCAGGGGCGGCGGGGGGGGTTCTAATTCACCCCTCCACTTT,CASRGGGGGSNSPLHF
TRBD1,TRBJ1-6,TRBV6-5,-,TGTGCCAGCACCACAGGGGGTTATAATTCACCCCTCCACTTT,CASTTGGYNSPLHF
-,TRBJ1-1,TRBV10-1,-,TGCGCCAGCAGTAGCACTCTTAACACTGAAGCTTTCTTT,CASSSTLNTEAFF
-,TRBJ2-4,TRBV5-8,-,TGTGCCAGCAGCTTGGGGAGGGTAGCCAAAAACATTCAGTACTTC,CASSLGRVAKNIQYF
TRBD2,TRBJ2-1,TRBV18,-,TGTGCCAGCTCACCACGGTGGGGACTAGAGAATGAGCAGTTCTTC,CASSPRWGLENEQFF
-,TRBJ1-4,TRBV27,-,TGTGCCAGCAGTTTCCGGGGGGGGGATGAAAAACTGTTTTTT,CASSFRGGDEKLFF
TRBD2,TRBJ2-1,TRBV7-8,once,TGTGCCAGCAGCGCAAGCGGGGGGTCGGGCTACAATGAGCAGTTCTTC,CASSASGGSGYNEQFF
-,TRBJ1-6,TRBV5-6,-,TGTGCCAGCAGCTTGCAGAATTCACCCCTCCACTTT,CASSLQNSPLHF
-,TRBJ1-1,TRBV7-6,-,TGTGCCAGCAGCCAAGGGGGAAACACTGAAGCTTTCTTT,CASSQGGNTEAFF
-,TRBJ1-1,TRBV19,-,TGTGCCAGTAACCATCGGGGGACTGAAGCTTTCTTT,CASNHRGTEAFF
TRBD1,TRBJ1-5,TRBV4-3,-,TGCGCCAGCAGCCGGGATGACAGGGATGGTCAGCCCCAGCATTTT,CASSRDDRDGQPQHF
-,TRBJ2-5,TRBV6-1,-,TGTGCCAGCAGTGAAGGGCGGAATTGGTACCAAGAGACCCAGTACTTC,CASSEGRNWYQETQYF
TRBD1,TRBJ1-3,TRBV29-1,-,TGCAGCGTTAACAGGGGTGTTGGAAACACCATATATTTT,CSVNRGVGNTIYF
-,TRBJ1-1,TRBV7-2,few,TGTGCCAGCAGCTTTACAGGCGGTGCGAACACTGAAGCTTTCTTT,CASSFTGGANTEAFF
TRBD1,TRBJ2-3,TRBV6-4,-,TGTGCCAGCAGTGACTCGGGACAGGGGGCAGATACGCAGTATTTT,CASSDSGQGADTQYF
-,TRBJ1-1,TRBV19,-,TGTGCCAGTGTAAACCGGGACACAAGGAACACTGAAGCTTTCTTT,CASVNRDTRNTEAFF
-,TRBJ1-3,TRBV6-1,many,TGTGCCAGCAGTGAACTCCCTCCCATATATTTT,CASSELPPIYF
-,TRBJ1-2,TRBV7-9,-,TGTGCCAGCAGCCCAGAAGTCAGGGGCTATGGCTACACCTTC,CASSPEVRGYGYTF
-,TRBJ1-6,TRBV11-2,-,TGTGCCAGCAGCTTAGGGTCGGGGGGCAAAATTAATTCACCCCTCCACTTT,CASSLGSGGKINSPLHF
-,TRBJ2-1,TRBV4-3,few,TGCGCCAGCAGCCAAGTGGGCCATTACAATGAGCAGTTCTTC,CASSQVGHYNEQFF
-,TRBJ1-1,TRBV9,-,TGTGCCAGCAGCGCCCCTACAGGGAAGAACACTGAAGCTTTCTTT,CASSAPTGKNTEAFF
-,TRBJ2-5,TRBV5-1,-,TGCGCCAGCAGCTTGGCCCCAGGGGTCCAAGAGACCCAGTACTTC,CASSLAPGVQETQYF
-,TRBJ2-2,TRBV5-6,-,TGTGCCAGCAGCTTACAGGGGAACACCGGGGAGCTGTTTTTT,CASSLQGNTGELFF
TRBD1,TRBJ1-3,TRBV7-2,few,TGTGCCAGCAGCTTGGTTGACGAAAGGGACAGGCTATATTTT,CASSLVDERDRLYF
TRBD2,TRBJ2-1,TRBV9,once,TGTGCCAGCAGCACCCGTAGCGGGGGGGCCGGGGATGAGCAGTTCTTC,CASSTRSGGAGDEQFF
-,TRBJ1-4,TRBV5-5,-,TGTGCCAGCAGCTTTGGGCAGCCTAATGAAAAACTGTTTTTT,CASSFGQPNEKLFF
-,TRBJ2-3,TRBV7-6,-,TGTGCCAGCAGCTTAGATGGGGGCGGGACAGATACGCAGTATTTT,CASSLDGGGTDTQYF
TRBD1,TRBJ2-1,TRBV11-3,-,TGTGCCAGCAGCTTTCGGGGACAGGGCAACGGTGAGCAGTTCTTC,CASSFRGQGNGEQFF
TRBD2,TRBJ2-3,TRBV19,-,TGTGCCAGTAGTATAGGTTACGCCTTACTAGCGGGGACGACAGATACGCAGTATTTT,CASSIGYALLAGTTDTQYF
TRBD1,TRBJ2-7,TRBV7-9,-,TGTGCCAGCAGCGCAGGGGGCACCTACGAGCAGTACTTC,CASSAGGTYEQYF
TRBD1,TRBJ1-2,TRBV4-1,-,TGCGCCAGCAGTACTAGACAGGGGGCAATCTATGGCTACACCTTC,CASSTRQGAIYGYTF
TRBD1,TRBJ2-5,TRBV5-4,-,TGTGCCAGCAGCCCCACAGGGGCGGAGACCCAGTACTTC,CASSPTGAETQYF